This entry lists 15 T cell receptor beta chains sequenced from one sample in a study of blood T cell repertoires in COVID-19. Sequencing was performed with immunoSEQ multiplex PCR; in TCRdb, only in-frame clones are kept and a portion is missing. Of hundreds of thousands of clones listed, approximately 86% are singletons. The material sequenced was PBMCs or T cells enriched from blood (not recorded which). The source is a woman between 40 and 55 years old with acute COVID-19.

The genes are TRBV7-8 and TRBJ1-2; 8 nucleotides match TRBD1. CDR3 length: 13 residues. The germline V gene encodes CDR1 SGHVS and CDR2 FQNEAQ. The V and J ends lost 4 bases and 8 bases, in that order; junction bases with no gene match: 6. CDR3 nucleotide sequence: TGTGCCAGCAGCTCAGACAGGGGCCGCGGCTACACCTTC. Its protein is CASSSDRGRGYTF. Full variable domain (outside the CDR3, taken from reference TRBV7-8 and TRBJ1-2): GAGVSQSPRYKVAKRGQDVALRCDPISGHVSLFWYQQALGQGPEFLTYFQNEAQLDKSGLPSDRFFAERPEGSVSTLKIQRTQQEDSAVYLCASSSDRGRGYTFGSGTRLTVV.

The chain couples TRBV7-6 to TRBJ2-1, with TRBD2 matching 14 bases. This CDR3 has 19 residues. V was pared by 4 bases and J by 7 bases, with 15 bases of the junction left unmatched. CDR1 and CDR2 from the germline V gene are SGHVS and FNYEAQ. DNA of the CDR3: TGTGCCAGCAGCTCACCCCCTTGGACTAGCGGGAGGATAGGGAATGAGCAGTTCTTC. Translated, it gives CASSSPPWTSGRIGNEQFF.

The chain recombines TRBV18 with TRBJ2-5; 7 positions match TRBD1. V shed 8 bases, J shed 5 bases, and the junction held 8 bases outside the gene matches. Germline V lookup: CDR1 KGHSH, CDR2 LQKENI. The CDR3 is 13 residues long. CDR3 in amino acids: CASQDRLKETQYF. The CDR3, as DNA: TGTGCCAGCCAGGACAGGCTTAAGGAGACCCAGTACTTC.

The J gene is TRBJ2-2, the V gene TRBV11-2; 14 positions match TRBD2. Per the germline V gene, CDR1 is SGHAT and CDR2 is FQNNGV. CDR3 size: 18 residues. Losses at the gene ends were 2 bases for V and 1 base for J; bases not matched to a gene: 3. CDR3 coding DNA: TGTGCCAGCAGCTTAAGACTAGCGGGAGGGGTGAACACCGGGGAGCTGTTTTTT. This gives the protein CASSLRLAGGVNTGELFF.

The chain combines TRBV6-2 or TRBV6-3 with TRBJ1-1; D gene ambiguous. V lost 5 bases and J lost 3, with 10 bases in between. CDR3 length: 13 amino acids. Germline-derived CDR1 and CDR2 are MNHEY and SVGEGT. CDR3 sequence (DNA): TGTGCCAGCAGTCCCCGCCGGGACACTGAAGCTTTCTTT. Translating it yields CASSPRRDTEAFF.

This clone was counted between two and nine times. The J gene is TRBJ2-1, the V gene TRBV5-1; 11 bases fit TRBD2. V trimming: 4 bases; J trimming: 12 bases; junction bases outside the gene matches: 12. The length of the CDR3 is 15 residues. CDR1 and CDR2 (germline): SGHRS, YFSETQ. The CDR3: CASSPSGLAGFAQFF. CDR3 in DNA: TGCGCCAGCAGCCCCTCTGGACTAGCGGGTTTTGCGCAGTTCTTC.

CDR3 sequence (DNA): TGTGCCAGCAGCCCCCCTGTGGTAGCAATGTCCTACAATGAGCAGTTCTTC. Protein: CASSPPVVAMSYNEQFF. The rearrangement links TRBV11-3 to TRBJ2-1; D is uncertain. The length of the CDR3 is 17 residues. V shed 5 bases and J shed 1 base, with 18 bases lying between them. Germline CDR1 reads SGHNT; CDR2 reads YENEEA.

The rearrangement links TRBV11-3 to TRBJ2-5, with D possibly TRBD1 on 5 matching bases. The V and J ends lost 1 base and 4 bases respectively, with 13 bases between them. CDR3 length: 15 residues. CDR1 and CDR2 from the germline V gene are SGHNT and YENEEA. The CDR3 spells CASSLAQEFAETQYF. The DNA for the CDR3 is TGTGCCAGCAGCTTAGCACAGGAGTTTGCAGAGACCCAGTACTTC.

This clone was seen a handful of times. The chain links TRBV24-1 to TRBJ2-3, with 15 bases aligning to TRBD2. Germline trimming cut 4 bases from V and 3 bases from J; bases unmatched to any gene: 4. The germline CDR1 and CDR2 sequences are KGHDR and SFDVKD. There are 17 residues in the CDR3. CDR3 in amino acids: CATSDRTSGRETDTQYF. The CDR3 DNA reads as TGTGCCACCAGTGACCGGACTAGCGGGAGGGAGACAGATACGCAGTATTTT.

The J gene is TRBJ2-7, the V gene TRBV28; 7 bases map to TRBD1. The CDR3 loop spans 15 amino acids. The germline V gene has CDR1 MDHEN and CDR2 SYDVKM. J was trimmed by 0 bases and V by 3 bases; bases with no gene match: 5. The CDR3 protein is CASSFSRGPSYEQYF. As DNA, the CDR3 is TGTGCCAGCAGTTTCTCGAGGGGGCCCTCCTACGAGCAGTACTTC.

V is TRBV19 and J is TRBJ2-7, with D tentatively TRBD2 (5 bases). Looked up from germline, CDR1 is LNHDA and CDR2 is SQIVND (reference sequence). There are 14 residues in the CDR3. The V and J ends lost 5 bases and 3 bases respectively, with 14 bases between them. The CDR3 DNA sequence: TGTGCCAGTAGTGCGAGCGGTAACTACTACGAGCAGTACTTC. It codes for CASSASGNYYEQYF. Drawing the rest from reference TRBV19 and TRBJ2-7, the complete variable domain is DGGITQSPKYLFRKEGQNVTLSCEQNLNHDAMYWYRQDPGQGLRLIYYSQIVNDFQKGDIAEGYSVSREKKESFPLTVTSAQKNPTAFYLCASSASGNYYEQYFGPGTRLTVT.

The V gene is TRBV28, the J gene TRBJ1-5; 7 nucleotides agree with TRBD1. CDR1 and CDR2 (germline): MDHEN, SYDVKM. V lost 2 bases to trimming and J lost 5 bases; unmatched junction nucleotides: 6. The CDR3 runs 15 residues. This CDR3 reads CASSLPTGPYQPQHF. The CDR3 nucleotides are TGTGCCAGCAGTTTACCGACAGGGCCTTATCAGCCCCAGCATTTT. The variable domain in full, completed from reference TRBV28 and TRBJ1-5, reads DVKVTQSSRYLVKRTGEKVFLECVQDMDHENMFWYRQDPGLGLRLIYFSYDVKMKEKGDIPEGYSVSREKKERFSLILESASTNQTSMYLCASSLPTGPYQPQHFGDGTRLSIL.

The chain couples TRBV27 to TRBJ2-2, with 7 bases matching TRBD2. The ends lost 5 bases at V and 1 base at J; junction bases unmatched: 7. This CDR3 is 16 amino acids long. The germline CDR1 and CDR2 sequences are MNHEY and SMNVEV (reference sequence). The CDR3 sequence is CASSLPSGVNTGELFF. Here the CDR3 DNA reads TGTGCCAGCAGTCTCCCTAGCGGAGTGAACACCGGGGAGCTGTTTTTT.

V and J are TRBV27 and TRBJ1-1, with a weak D call TRBD1 (6 bases). Trimming stripped 3 bases from V and 0 bases from J, with 14 bases between. The CDR3 totals 16 residues. Germline CDR1 and CDR2: MNHEY and SMNVEV (reference sequence). The CDR3 is CASSLRGARMNTEAFF. CDR3 DNA: TGTGCCAGCAGTTTGCGGGGGGCACGCATGAACACTGAAGCTTTCTTT.

The chain joins TRBV27 to TRBJ2-7; tentatively, D is TRBD2 (5 bases). The V end was cut by 4 bases, the J end by 3 bases, with 13 bases between. Germline CDR1 MNHEY, CDR2 SMNVEV (reference sequence). There are 14 residues in the CDR3. The CDR3 coding sequence is TGTGCCAGCAGTTCTGGCGGGTGGGACTACGAGCAGTACTTC. It codes for CASSSGGWDYEQYF.